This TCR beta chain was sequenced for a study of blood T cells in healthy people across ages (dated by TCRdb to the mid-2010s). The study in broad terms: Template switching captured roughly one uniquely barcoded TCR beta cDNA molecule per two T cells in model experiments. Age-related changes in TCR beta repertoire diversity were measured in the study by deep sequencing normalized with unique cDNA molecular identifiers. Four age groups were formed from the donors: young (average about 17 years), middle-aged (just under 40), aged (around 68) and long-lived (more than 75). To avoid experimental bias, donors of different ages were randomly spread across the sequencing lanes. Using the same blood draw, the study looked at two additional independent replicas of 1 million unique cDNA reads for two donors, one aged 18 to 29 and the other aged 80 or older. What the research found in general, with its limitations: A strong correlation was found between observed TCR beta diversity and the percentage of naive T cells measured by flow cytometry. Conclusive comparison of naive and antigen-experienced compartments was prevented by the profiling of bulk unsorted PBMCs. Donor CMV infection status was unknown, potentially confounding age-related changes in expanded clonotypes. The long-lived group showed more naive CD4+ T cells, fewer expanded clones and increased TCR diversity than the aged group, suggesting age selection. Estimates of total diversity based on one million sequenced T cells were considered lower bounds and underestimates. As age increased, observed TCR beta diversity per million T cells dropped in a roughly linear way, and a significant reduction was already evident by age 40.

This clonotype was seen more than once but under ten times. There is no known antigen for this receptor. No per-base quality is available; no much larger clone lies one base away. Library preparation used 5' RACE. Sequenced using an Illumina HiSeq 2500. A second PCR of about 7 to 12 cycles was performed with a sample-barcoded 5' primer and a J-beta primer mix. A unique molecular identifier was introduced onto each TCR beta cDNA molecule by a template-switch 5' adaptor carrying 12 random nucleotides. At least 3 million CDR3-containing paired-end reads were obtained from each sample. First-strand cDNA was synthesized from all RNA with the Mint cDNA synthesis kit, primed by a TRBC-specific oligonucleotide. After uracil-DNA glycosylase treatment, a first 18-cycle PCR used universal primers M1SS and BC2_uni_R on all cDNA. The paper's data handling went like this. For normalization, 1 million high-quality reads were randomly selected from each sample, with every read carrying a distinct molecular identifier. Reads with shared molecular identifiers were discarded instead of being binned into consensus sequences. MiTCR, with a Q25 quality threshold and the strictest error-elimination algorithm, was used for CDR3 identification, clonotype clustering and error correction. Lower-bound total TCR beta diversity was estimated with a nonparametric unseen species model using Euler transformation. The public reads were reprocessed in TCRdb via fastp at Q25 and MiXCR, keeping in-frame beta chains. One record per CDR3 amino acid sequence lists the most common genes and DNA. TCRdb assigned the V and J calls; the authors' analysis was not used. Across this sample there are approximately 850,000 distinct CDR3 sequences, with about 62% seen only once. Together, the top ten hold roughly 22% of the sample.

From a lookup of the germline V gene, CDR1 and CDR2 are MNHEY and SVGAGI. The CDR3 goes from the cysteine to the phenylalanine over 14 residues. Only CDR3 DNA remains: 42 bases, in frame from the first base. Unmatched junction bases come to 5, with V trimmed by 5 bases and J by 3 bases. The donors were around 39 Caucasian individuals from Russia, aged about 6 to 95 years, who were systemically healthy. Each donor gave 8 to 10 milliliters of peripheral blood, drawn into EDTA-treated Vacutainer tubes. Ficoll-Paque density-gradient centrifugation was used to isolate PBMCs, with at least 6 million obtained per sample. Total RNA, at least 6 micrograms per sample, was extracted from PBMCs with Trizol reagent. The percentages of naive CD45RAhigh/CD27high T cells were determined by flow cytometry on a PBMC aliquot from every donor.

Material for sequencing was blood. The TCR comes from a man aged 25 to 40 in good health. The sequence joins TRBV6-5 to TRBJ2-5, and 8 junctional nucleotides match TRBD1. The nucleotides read TGTGCCAGCAGTACCCGGACAGGGAAAGAGACCCAGTACTTC. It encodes CASSTRTGKETQYF.